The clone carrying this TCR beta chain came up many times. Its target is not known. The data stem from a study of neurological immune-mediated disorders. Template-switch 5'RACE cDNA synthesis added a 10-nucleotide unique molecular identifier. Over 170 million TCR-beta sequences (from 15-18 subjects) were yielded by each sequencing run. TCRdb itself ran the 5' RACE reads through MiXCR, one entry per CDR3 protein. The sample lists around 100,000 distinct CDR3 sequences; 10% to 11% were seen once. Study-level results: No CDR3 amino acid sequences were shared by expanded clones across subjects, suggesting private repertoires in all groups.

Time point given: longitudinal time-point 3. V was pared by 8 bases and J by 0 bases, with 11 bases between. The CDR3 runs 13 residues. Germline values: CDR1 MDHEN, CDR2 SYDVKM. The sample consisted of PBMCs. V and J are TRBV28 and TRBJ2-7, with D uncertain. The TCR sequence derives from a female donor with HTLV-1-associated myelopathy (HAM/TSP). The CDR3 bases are TGTGCCAGCCTCCAAACACACTCCTACGAGCAGTACTTC. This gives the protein CASLQTHSYEQYF.